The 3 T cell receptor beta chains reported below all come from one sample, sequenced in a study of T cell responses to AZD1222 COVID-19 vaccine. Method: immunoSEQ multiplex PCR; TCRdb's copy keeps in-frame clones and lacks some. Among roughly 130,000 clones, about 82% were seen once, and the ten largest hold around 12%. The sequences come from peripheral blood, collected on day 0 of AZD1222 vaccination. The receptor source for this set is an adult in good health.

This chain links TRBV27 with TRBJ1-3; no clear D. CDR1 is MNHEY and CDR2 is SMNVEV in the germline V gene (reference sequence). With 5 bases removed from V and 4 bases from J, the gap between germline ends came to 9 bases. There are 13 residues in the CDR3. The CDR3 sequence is CASSRREGNTIYF. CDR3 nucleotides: TGTGCCAGCAGTCGACGGGAGGGAAACACCATATATTTT.

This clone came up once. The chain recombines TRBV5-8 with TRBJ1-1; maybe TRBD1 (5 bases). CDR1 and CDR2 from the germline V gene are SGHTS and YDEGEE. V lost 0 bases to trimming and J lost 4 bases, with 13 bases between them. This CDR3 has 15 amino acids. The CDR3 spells CASSLEAGRFTEAFF. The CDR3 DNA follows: TGTGCCAGCAGCTTGGAGGCAGGGCGTTTCACTGAAGCTTTCTTT.

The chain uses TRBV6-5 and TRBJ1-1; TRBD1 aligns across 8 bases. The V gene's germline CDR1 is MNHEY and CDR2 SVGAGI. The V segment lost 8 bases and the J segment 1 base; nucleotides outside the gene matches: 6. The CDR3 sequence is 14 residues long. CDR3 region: CASEGDRGNTEAFF. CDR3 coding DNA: TGTGCCAGCGAGGGCGACAGGGGGAACACTGAAGCTTTCTTT.